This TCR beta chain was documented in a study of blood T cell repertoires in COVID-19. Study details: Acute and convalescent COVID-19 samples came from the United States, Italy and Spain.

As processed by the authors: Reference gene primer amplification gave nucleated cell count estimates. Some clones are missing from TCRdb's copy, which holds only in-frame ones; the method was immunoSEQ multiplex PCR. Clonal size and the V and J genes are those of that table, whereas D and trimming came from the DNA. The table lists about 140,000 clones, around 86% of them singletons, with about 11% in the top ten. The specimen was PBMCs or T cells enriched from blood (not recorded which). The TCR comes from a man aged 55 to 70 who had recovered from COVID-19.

CDR3 sequence reads: CASTRERVHVNSPLHF. The CDR3 DNA is TGTGCCAGCACCAGGGAAAGGGTTCACGTTAATTCACCCCTCCACTTT. This rearrangement joins TRBV2 to TRBJ1-6, with TRBD1 as a possible D gene (5 bases). The germline V and J ends were trimmed by 7 bases and 6 bases, with 19 bases remaining between them. Germline values: CDR1 SNHLY, CDR2 FYNNEI. The CDR3 spans 16 residues. Full variable domain (remainder filled in from reference TRBV2 and TRBJ1-6): EPEVTQTPSHQVTQMGQEVILRCVPISNHLYFYWYRQILGQKVEFLVSFYNNEISEKSEIFDDQFSVERPDGSNFTLKIRSTKLEDSAMYFCASTRERVHVNSPLHFGNGTRLTVT.